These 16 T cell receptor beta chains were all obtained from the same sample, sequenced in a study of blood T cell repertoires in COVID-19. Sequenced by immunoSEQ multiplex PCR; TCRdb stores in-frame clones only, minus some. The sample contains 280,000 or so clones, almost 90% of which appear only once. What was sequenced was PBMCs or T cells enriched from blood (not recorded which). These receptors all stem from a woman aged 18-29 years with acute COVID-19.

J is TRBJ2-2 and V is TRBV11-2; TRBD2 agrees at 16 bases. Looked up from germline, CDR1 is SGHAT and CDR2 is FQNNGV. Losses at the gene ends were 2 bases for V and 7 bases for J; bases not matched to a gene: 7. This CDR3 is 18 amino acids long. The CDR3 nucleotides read TGTGCCAGCAGCTTAATGACGGGACTAGCGGGAGGGGGCGGGGAGCTGTTTTTT. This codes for CASSLMTGLAGGGGELFF.

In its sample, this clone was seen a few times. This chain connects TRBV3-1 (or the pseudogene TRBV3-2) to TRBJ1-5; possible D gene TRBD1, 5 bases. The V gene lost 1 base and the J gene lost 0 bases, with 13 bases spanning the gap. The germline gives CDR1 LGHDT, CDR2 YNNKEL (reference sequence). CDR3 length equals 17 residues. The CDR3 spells CASSQGAGFSSNQPQHF. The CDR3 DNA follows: TGTGCCAGCAGCCAAGGGGCAGGGTTCTCTAGCAATCAGCCCCAGCATTTT.

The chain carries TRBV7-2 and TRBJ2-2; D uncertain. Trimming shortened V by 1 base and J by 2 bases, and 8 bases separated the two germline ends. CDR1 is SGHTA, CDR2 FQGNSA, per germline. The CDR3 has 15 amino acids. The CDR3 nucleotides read TGTGCCAGCAGCTTAGAACCCAGAAACACCGGGGAGCTGTTTTTT. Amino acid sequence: CASSLEPRNTGELFF.

In nucleotides, the CDR3 is TGCAGCGTTACGACAGGGGCAACTAATGAAAAACTGTTTTTT. Its protein product is CSVTTGATNEKLFF. V usage is TRBV29-1 and J usage is TRBJ1-4, with TRBD1 matching over 8 bases. This CDR3 is 14 amino acids long. V lost 5 bases and J lost 0; bases outside the gene matches: 2. Germline CDR1 reads SQVTM; CDR2 reads ANQGSEA.

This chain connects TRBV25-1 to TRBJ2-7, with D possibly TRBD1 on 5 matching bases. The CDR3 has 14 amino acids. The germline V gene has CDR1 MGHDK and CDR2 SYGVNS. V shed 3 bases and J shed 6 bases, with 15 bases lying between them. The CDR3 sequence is CASSEWQGGVEQYF. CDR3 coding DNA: TGTGCCAGCAGTGAGTGGCAGGGCGGAGTCGAGCAGTACTTC.

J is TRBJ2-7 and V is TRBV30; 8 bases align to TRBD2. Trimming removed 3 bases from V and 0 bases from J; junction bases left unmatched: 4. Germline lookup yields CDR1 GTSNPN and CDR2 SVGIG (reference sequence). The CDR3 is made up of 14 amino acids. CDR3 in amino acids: CAWRGRGASYEQYF. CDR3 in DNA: TGTGCCTGGAGAGGGCGGGGGGCCTCCTACGAGCAGTACTTC.

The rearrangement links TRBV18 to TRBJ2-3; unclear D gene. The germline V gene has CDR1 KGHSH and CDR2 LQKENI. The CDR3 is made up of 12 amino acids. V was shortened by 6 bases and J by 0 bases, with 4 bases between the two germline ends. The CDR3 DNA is TGTGCCAGCTCCCCTAGCACAGATACGCAGTATTTT. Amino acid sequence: CASSPSTDTQYF.

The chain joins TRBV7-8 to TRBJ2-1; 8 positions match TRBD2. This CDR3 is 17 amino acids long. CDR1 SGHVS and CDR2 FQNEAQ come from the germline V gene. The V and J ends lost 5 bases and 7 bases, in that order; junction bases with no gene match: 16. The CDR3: CASSARVAGHQRNEQFF. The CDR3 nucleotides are TGTGCCAGCAGCGCCAGGGTAGCGGGACACCAAAGGAATGAGCAGTTCTTC.

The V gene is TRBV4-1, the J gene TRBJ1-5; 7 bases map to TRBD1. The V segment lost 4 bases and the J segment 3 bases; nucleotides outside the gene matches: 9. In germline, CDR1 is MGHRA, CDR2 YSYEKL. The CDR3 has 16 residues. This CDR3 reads CASSLQTDRINQPQHF. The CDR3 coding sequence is TGCGCCAGCAGCCTTCAGACGGACAGGATCAATCAGCCCCAGCATTTT.

CDR3 DNA: TGTGCCAGCAGTGAAGGGGGACAGGGGAACACCGGGGAGCTGTTTTTT. It codes for CASSEGGQGNTGELFF. The J gene is TRBJ2-2, the V gene TRBV2; TRBD1 matches at 9 bases. Germline trimming cut 1 base from V and 1 base from J; bases unmatched to any gene: 1. CDR3 size: 16 residues. The germline gives CDR1 SNHLY, CDR2 FYNNEI.

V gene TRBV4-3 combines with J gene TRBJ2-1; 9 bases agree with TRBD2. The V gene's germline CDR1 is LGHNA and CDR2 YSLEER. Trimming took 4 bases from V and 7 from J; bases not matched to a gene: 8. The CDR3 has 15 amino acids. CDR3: CASSRGSGGYNEQFF. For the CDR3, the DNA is TGCGCCAGCAGCCGTGGTAGCGGGGGATATAATGAGCAGTTCTTC.

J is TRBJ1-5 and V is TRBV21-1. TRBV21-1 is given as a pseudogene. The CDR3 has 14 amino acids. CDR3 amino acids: CASLTPAGGQPQHF. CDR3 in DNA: TGTGCCAGCCTTACCCCCGCGGGTGGTCAGCCCCAGCATTTT.

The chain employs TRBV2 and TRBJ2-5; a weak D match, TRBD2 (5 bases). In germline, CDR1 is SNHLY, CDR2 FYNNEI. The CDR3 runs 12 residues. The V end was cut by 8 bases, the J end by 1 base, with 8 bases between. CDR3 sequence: CASGRLQETQYF. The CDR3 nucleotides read TGTGCCAGCGGGAGACTCCAAGAGACCCAGTACTTC.

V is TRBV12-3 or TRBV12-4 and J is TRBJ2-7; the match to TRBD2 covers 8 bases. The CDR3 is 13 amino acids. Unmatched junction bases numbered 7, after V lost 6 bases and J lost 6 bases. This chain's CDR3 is CASSPGLDFEQYF. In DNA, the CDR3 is TGTGCCAGCAGCCCGGGACTAGACTTCGAGCAGTACTTC.

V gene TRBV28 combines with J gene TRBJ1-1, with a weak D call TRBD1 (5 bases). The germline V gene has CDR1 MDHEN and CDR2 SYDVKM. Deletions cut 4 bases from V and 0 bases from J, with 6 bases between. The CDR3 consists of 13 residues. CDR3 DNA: TGTGCCAGCAGTTCCAGGGTGAACACTGAAGCTTTCTTT. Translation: CASSSRVNTEAFF. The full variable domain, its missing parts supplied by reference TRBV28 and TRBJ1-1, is DVKVTQSSRYLVKRTGEKVFLECVQDMDHENMFWYRQDPGLGLRLIYFSYDVKMKEKGDIPEGYSVSREKKERFSLILESASTNQTSMYLCASSSRVNTEAFFGQGTRLTVV.

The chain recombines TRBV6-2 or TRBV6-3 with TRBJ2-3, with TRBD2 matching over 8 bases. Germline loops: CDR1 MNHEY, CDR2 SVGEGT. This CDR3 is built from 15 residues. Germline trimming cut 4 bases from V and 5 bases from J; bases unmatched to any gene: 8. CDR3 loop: CASSFSPAGEDTQYF. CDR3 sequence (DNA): TGTGCCAGCAGTTTCTCCCCAGCGGGAGAAGATACGCAGTATTTT.